This T cell receptor beta chain is from a study of CD8 T cells in ankylosing spondylitis. There are many counts of this clonotype. Its matching antigen is unknown. Study-level results: Prior literature has documented some motif variants in synovial fluid and blood from reactive arthritis. Matched ankylosing spondylitis synovial fluid reportedly showed significant enrichment of disease-linked clones.

MiXCR was run by TCRdb on the 5' RACE reads, yielding one entry per CDR3 protein. Among 17,000 or so distinct CDR3 sequences listed, around 8% were seen once. The CDR3 runs 13 residues. V was trimmed by 5 bases and J by 6 bases, leaving 12 bases between them. The germline V gene encodes CDR1 SGHTA and CDR2 FQGNSA. The sequencing input was blood. The rearrangement uses TRBV7-2 and TRBJ2-3; D might be TRBD2 (6 bases). The TCR comes from a male donor with ankylosing spondylitis or in good health (not recorded which). The CDR3 region is CASSPQAGDTQYF. CDR3 nucleotides: TGTGCCAGCAGCCCACAAGCGGGCGATACGCAGTATTTT.